The subject of this entry is one TCR beta chain. This sample is drawn from a study of cytomegalovirus exposure and HLA in healthy donors. This CDR3 is 12 amino acids long. V lost 4 bases and J 7 bases, leaving 11 bases between the germline ends. The germline gives CDR1 SGHRS, CDR2 YFSETQ. The primer mix had 60 Vbeta and 13 Jbeta primers. The data were produced by immunoSEQ multiplex PCR, yet TCRdb's version contains in-frame clones alone and is incomplete. The data hold 55,000 to 75,000 clones, with approximately 67% observed a single time. The genes are TRBV5-1 and TRBJ1-2; TRBD1 might be the D (5 bases). The receptor was isolated from a young man in good health and CMV-seronegative. Specimen: PBMCs. CDR3 nucleotides: TGCGCCAGCAGCCTGGACAATTTTGGCTACACCTTC. As protein: CASSLDNFGYTF.